The rows below give T cell receptor beta chains drawn from one sample of a study of blood T cell repertoires in COVID-19. Here immunoSEQ multiplex PCR was the method, and the copy in TCRdb shows in-frame clones only, minus some. The sample yields 250,000 to 350,000 clones, about 83% seen once. Sequencing input: PBMCs or T cells enriched from blood (not recorded which). The receptors were gathered from a woman aged 40 to 50 who had recovered from COVID-19. The CDR3 runs from the conserved cysteine through the conserved F or W. D genes are given only for firm matches. Rows give clone size only sometimes, using once, few, many, or a class for an expanded clone.

clone_size	d_call	v_call	j_call	cdr3_aa	cdr3_nt
NA	TRBD2	TRBV7-2	TRBJ2-1	CASIRSGSMYNEQFF	TGTGCCAGCATAAGGAGCGGGAGTATGTACAATGAGCAGTTCTTC
NA	TRBD2	TRBV7-2	TRBJ2-1	CASSLNSPTSGRPGEQFF	TGTGCCAGCAGCTTAAACTCTCCCACTAGCGGGAGGCCGGGGGAGCAGTTCTTC
NA	TRBD2	TRBV3-1/TRBV3-2	TRBJ2-3	CASSLRLAGDQDTQYF	TGTGCCAGCAGCCTTAGACTAGCGGGAGATCAGGATACGCAGTATTTT
NA	TRBD1	TRBV19	TRBJ2-4	CASSPPGQGRGSWGNIQYF	TGTGCCAGTAGCCCTCCGGGACAGGGAAGAGGGTCTTGGGGGAACATTCAGTACTTC
NA	NA	TRBV4-1	TRBJ2-2	CASSRDRKTGELFF	TGCGCCAGCAGCCGAGACAGAAAAACCGGGGAGCTGTTTTTT
NA	NA	TRBV19	TRBJ2-7	CASSPTGSYEQYF	TGTGCCAGTAGTCCAACAGGGTCCTACGAGCAGTACTTC
NA	TRBD1	TRBV28	TRBJ1-5	CASSSGGPNQPQHF	TGTGCCAGCAGTTCAGGGGGCCCAAATCAGCCCCAGCATTTT
NA	TRBD1	TRBV2	TRBJ1-4	CASSNRGTNEKLFF	TGTGCCAGCAGTAACAGGGGAACTAATGAAAAACTGTTTTTT
NA	NA	TRBV28	TRBJ2-4	CASSKRGGAKNIQYF	TGTGCCAGCAGTAAAAGAGGGGGAGCCAAAAACATTCAGTACTTC
NA	TRBD1	TRBV11-2	TRBJ1-5	CASRDDRGDQPQHF	TGTGCCAGCAGGGATGACAGGGGGGATCAGCCCCAGCATTTT
NA	TRBD1	TRBV19	TRBJ1-2	CASSPKTGWGYTF	TGTGCCAGTAGTCCAAAGACAGGGTGGGGCTACACCTTC
few	TRBD1	TRBV5-6	TRBJ2-7	CASSLGTGAYEQYF	TGTGCCAGCAGCTTGGGGACAGGGGCCTACGAGCAGTACTTC
NA	NA	TRBV28	TRBJ2-1	CASSFNRKNEQFF	TGTGCCAGCAGTTTCAACAGGAAGAATGAGCAGTTCTTC
NA	TRBD1	TRBV7-9	TRBJ1-1	CASSLGSRGRVNTEAFF	TGTGCCAGCAGCTTAGGGAGCAGGGGGCGCGTGAACACTGAAGCTTTCTTT
NA	NA	TRBV2	TRBJ2-6	CASSDGQSGANVLTF	TGTGCCAGCAGCGACGGACAGTCTGGGGCCAACGTCCTGACTTTC
NA	NA	TRBV5-3	TRBJ1-1	CARSQDGSEAFF	TGTGCCAGAAGCCAAGACGGGAGCGAAGCTTTCTTT
NA	NA	TRBV10-3	TRBJ1-5	CAIRARGNQPQHF	TGTGCCATCAGGGCGCGGGGCAATCAGCCCCAGCATTTT
NA	TRBD1	TRBV28	TRBJ1-1	CASSIGTVNTEAFF	TGTGCCAGCAGTATAGGGACAGTGAACACTGAAGCTTTCTTT
NA	NA	TRBV5-1	TRBJ2-3	CASSFLAAYTDTQYF	TGCGCCAGCAGCTTTTTAGCGGCTTACACAGATACGCAGTATTTT
NA	TRBD1	TRBV11-2	TRBJ1-2	CASSPETGAYGYTF	TGTGCCAGCAGCCCCGAGACAGGGGCCTATGGCTACACCTTC
few	TRBD2	TRBV3-1/TRBV3-2	TRBJ2-7	CASSLGTRRRHEQYF	TGTGCCAGCAGCCTAGGGACTAGGAGGCGCCACGAGCAGTACTTC
few	TRBD2	TRBV28	TRBJ2-3	CASKVAGSTDTQYF	TGTGCCAGTAAAGTAGCGGGGAGCACAGATACGCAGTATTTT
NA	NA	TRBV9	TRBJ2-2	CASSPRGSPNTGELFF	TGTGCCAGCAGCCCCCGAGGGAGCCCGAACACCGGGGAGCTGTTTTTT
few	TRBD1	TRBV5-1	TRBJ2-2	CASRTGSTGELFF	TGCGCCAGCAGGACAGGGAGCACCGGGGAGCTGTTTTTT
many	TRBD1	TRBV2	TRBJ2-7	CASIGTGVFGYEQYF	TGTGCCAGCATCGGGACAGGGGTTTTTGGGTACGAGCAGTACTTC